Below, 6 T cell receptor beta chains from the same sample are listed, as sequenced in a study of early T cells in non-severe SARS-CoV-2 infection. TCRdb recomputed calls from the 5' RACE reads with MiXCR, one row per CDR3 protein. The table records about 94,000 distinct CDR3 sequences, under 15% of them present only once. Sequenced sample: whole blood. The receptor set was obtained from an adult who was a healthcare worker with PCR-confirmed SARS-CoV-2 infection or an uninfected control (not recorded which).

Ten or more counts support this clonotype. The chain uses TRBV5-1 and TRBJ1-2, with unresolved D. Trimming took 0 bases from V and 2 from J, leaving 11 bases between them. In germline, CDR1 is SGHRS, CDR2 YFSETQ. The CDR3 is 15 amino acids. CDR3 amino acids: CASSLASGFNYGYTF. The CDR3 nucleotides read TGCGCCAGCAGCTTGGCTTCGGGTTTCAACTATGGCTACACCTTC.

This clonotype was seen a few times. This chain links TRBV7-2 with TRBJ2-2; D perhaps matches TRBD2 (5 bases). Germline lookup yields CDR1 SGHTA and CDR2 FQGNSA. The V end lost 5 bases, the J end lost 6 bases, and 13 bases lay between the germline ends. The CDR3 is made up of 14 amino acids. The CDR3 DNA follows: TGTGCCAGCAGCACCCAGGCGGGCTCCGGGGAGCTGTTTTTT. This sequence encodes CASSTQAGSGELFF.

The chain recombines TRBV10-2 with TRBJ2-3; D uncertain. Germline values: CDR1 WSHSY, CDR2 SAAADI. Trimming stripped 2 bases from V and 10 bases from J, with 13 bases between. The CDR3 has 13 amino acids. The CDR3 spells CASSETRFVPQYF. The CDR3 DNA sequence: TGCGCCAGCAGTGAGACCCGATTCGTACCGCAGTATTTT.

This CDR3 is CASTPTEGSGSYEQYF. In DNA, the CDR3 is TGTGCCAGCACTCCCACGGAAGGGAGCGGGAGTTACGAGCAGTACTTC. The rearrangement joins TRBV6-6 to TRBJ2-7, with 8 positions matching TRBD2. The CDR3 totals 16 residues. V was pared by 7 bases and J by 4 bases, with 15 bases of the junction left unmatched. Germline V gene sequence: CDR1 MNHNY, CDR2 SVGAGI (reference sequence).

This clonotype was observed at least ten times. DNA of the CDR3: TGTGCCAGCAGACAACCGGGACGGGGGAGCCCCAATGAGCAGTTCTTC. This sequence encodes CASRQPGRGSPNEQFF. The chain employs TRBV7-2 and TRBJ2-1; D is possibly TRBD2 (6 bases). V was shortened by 6 bases and J by 6 bases, with 21 bases between the two germline ends. Germline CDR1 and CDR2: SGHTA and FQGNSA. This CDR3 contains 16 residues.

This clonotype appeared many times. The chain is built from TRBV4-2 and TRBJ1-2, with D unresolved. The V end lost 0 bases, the J end lost 4 bases, and 3 bases lay between the germline ends. Germline assignment: CDR1 LGHNA and CDR2 YNFKEQ. The CDR3 has 12 amino acids. The CDR3 region is CASSQDSYGYTF. The CDR3 region has the DNA TGTGCCAGCAGCCAAGATAGCTATGGCTACACCTTC.